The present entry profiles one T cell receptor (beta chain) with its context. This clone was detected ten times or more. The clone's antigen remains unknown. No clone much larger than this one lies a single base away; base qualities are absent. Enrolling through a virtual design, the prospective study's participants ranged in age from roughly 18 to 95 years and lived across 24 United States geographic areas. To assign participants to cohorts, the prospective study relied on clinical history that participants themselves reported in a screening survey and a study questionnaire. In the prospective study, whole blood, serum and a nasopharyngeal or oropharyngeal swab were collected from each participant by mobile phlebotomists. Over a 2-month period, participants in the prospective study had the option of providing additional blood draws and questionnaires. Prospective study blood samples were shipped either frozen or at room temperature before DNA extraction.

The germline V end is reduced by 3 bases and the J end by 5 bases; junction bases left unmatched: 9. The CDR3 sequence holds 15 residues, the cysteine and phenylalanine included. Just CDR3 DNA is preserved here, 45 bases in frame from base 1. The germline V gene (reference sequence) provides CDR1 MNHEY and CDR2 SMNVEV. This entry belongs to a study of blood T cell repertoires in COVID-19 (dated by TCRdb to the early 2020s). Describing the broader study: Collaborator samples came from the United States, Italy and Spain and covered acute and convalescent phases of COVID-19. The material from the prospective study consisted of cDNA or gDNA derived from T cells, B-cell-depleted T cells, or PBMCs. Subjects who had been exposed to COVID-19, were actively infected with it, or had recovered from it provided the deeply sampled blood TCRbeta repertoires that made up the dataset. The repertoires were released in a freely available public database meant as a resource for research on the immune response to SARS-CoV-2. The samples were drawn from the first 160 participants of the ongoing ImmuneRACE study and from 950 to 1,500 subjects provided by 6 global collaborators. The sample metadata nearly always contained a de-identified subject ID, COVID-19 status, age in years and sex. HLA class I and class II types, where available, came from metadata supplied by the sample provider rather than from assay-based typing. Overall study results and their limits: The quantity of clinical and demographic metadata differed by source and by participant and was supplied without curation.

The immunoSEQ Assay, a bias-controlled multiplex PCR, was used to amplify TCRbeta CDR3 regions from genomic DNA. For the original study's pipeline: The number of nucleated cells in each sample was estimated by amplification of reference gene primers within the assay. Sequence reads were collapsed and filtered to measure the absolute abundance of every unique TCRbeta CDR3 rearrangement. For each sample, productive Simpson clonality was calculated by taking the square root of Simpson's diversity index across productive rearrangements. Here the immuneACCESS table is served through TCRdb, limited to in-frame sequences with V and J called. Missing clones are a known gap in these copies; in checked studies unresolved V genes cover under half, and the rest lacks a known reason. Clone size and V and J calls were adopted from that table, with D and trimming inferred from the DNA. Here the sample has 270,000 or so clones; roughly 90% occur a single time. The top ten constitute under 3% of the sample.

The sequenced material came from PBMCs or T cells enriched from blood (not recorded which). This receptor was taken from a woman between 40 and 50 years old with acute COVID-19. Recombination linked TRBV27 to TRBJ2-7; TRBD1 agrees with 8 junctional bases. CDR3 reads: CASSFVGQVKDEQYF. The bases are TGTGCCAGCAGTTTCGTGGGACAGGTAAAGGACGAGCAGTACTTC.